A single sample gave rise to the 2 T cell receptor beta chains below, sequenced in a study of glioma-infiltrating T cells (dated by TCRdb to 2016 to 2017). Reads for this sample came from an Illumina MiSeq. The iRepertoire nested amplicon-rescue multiplex PCR (arm-PCR) platform was used to amplify TCR alpha and beta CDR3 regions from RNA. TCRdb trimmed public reads at Q25 via fastp, called clones via MiXCR and kept in-frame beta chains. CDR3 protein sequences are deduplicated, and each keeps its most common genes and DNA. The sample table lists around 190,000 distinct CDR3 sequences, over 25% of them with a count of one. Around 20% of the sample goes to the ten largest clones. Sequencing used glioma tissue, nonneoplastic brain tissue, or PBMCs (not recorded which). These TCRs come from a human donor with low-grade glioma or glioblastoma, undergoing nonglioma brain surgery, or in good health (not recorded which).

The V call is TRBV12-3 or TRBV12-4, the J call TRBJ2-3, with D tentatively TRBD2 (7 bases). This CDR3 comprises 11 residues. V was shortened by 8 bases and J by 14 bases, with 17 bases between the two germline ends. CDR3 coding DNA: TGTGCCAGCGCCCCCGGGGGGCGCTTGTATTTT. Amino acids: CASAPGGRLYF.

The V and J genes are TRBV27 and TRBJ2-7; 9 nucleotides match TRBD2. This CDR3 has 12 amino acids. After removal of 7 bases from V and 9 bases from J, the junction contained 7 bases not matched to a gene. CDR1 and CDR2 from the germline V gene are MNHEY and SMNVEV (reference sequence). The CDR3 spells CASTPLAGRQYF. The CDR3 DNA is TGTGCCAGCACTCCCCTAGCGGGGCGGCAGTACTTC.